This TCR beta chain was documented in a study of identical twins. The CDR3 loop spans 15 amino acids. Germline V gives CDR1 SQVTM, CDR2 ANQGSEA. Trimming removed 7 bases at V and 3 bases at J, with 22 bases between. TCRdb used MiXCR to reprocess the 5' RACE reads, holding one entry per CDR3 protein. The table lists some 690,000 distinct CDR3 sequences, 20% to 25% of them singletons. The same sample was also studied in work on T cells expressing NK-cell markers. That work contributes: Among the eight sequenced donors, seven tested HCMV-seropositive and one tested seronegative. The same clonotypes also predominated in the CD3+CD56-NKG2C+ fraction of four donors.

The sequence derives from a woman aged 18 to 35 in good health. Sequenced sample: PBMCs. The chain carries TRBV29-1 and TRBJ2-7, with a possible D match to TRBD2 (5 bases). The CDR3 bases are TGCAGCGCCAACCTACTCGGGGTAATGGGCTACGAGCAGTACTTC. Encoded protein: CSANLLGVMGYEQYF.